Following are 28 T cell receptor beta chains from one sample sequenced in a study of PD-L1 blockade in urothelial cancer. The assay was immunoSEQ multiplex PCR, and TCRdb's table has in-frame clones only and misses some. Here the sample spans some 77,000 clones, about 85% being singletons. The sample in question was PBMCs, obtained around atezolizumab (anti-PD-L1) treatment. These receptors came from a woman in her seventies with urothelial cancer.

This rearrangement joins TRBV9 to TRBJ2-1; the match to TRBD2 covers 7 bases. The germline V gene has CDR1 SGDLS and CDR2 YYNGEE. This CDR3 is 16 amino acids long. With V trimmed by 2 bases and J by 7 bases, 12 bases remained unmatched. The CDR3 DNA reads TGTGCCAGCAGCGTTCAGCGGGACCTCGTCCGGAATGAGCAGTTCTTC. This encodes CASSVQRDLVRNEQFF.

This clone was seen just once. This sequence joins TRBV10-3 and TRBJ2-3, with TRBD1 matching 7 bases. The V segment lost 8 bases and the J segment 2 bases; nucleotides outside the gene matches: 7. The CDR3 runs 14 residues. The germline CDR1 and CDR2 sequences are ENHRY and SYGVKD. CDR3 in DNA: TGTGCCATCGTAGAGGGGGCAAACACAGATACGCAGTATTTT. This encodes CAIVEGANTDTQYF.

The genes are TRBV6-5 and TRBJ1-4; weak D call: TRBD1 (6 bases). V was shortened by 5 bases and J by 8 bases, with 18 bases between the two germline ends. This CDR3 region has 15 residues. The germline CDR1 and CDR2 sequences are MNHEY and SVGAGI. The chain's CDR3 is CASSHLQGDGEKLFF. Written as DNA, the CDR3 is TGTGCCAGCAGTCACCTACAGGGAGATGGAGAAAAACTGTTTTTT.

The rearrangement uses TRBV9 and TRBJ1-3, with D unresolved. Germline V gene lookup returns CDR1 SGDLS and CDR2 YYNGEE. The CDR3 spans 12 residues. V shed 4 bases and J shed 12 bases, with 14 bases lying between them. The CDR3 sequence: CASSSQRGGIYF. The CDR3 DNA sequence: TGTGCCAGCAGCTCCCAGCGGGGAGGCATATATTTT.

The chain uses TRBV6-1 and TRBJ1-3, with 7 positions matching TRBD1. Germline lookup yields CDR1 MNHNS and CDR2 SASEGT. The CDR3 sequence is 16 residues long. V shed 2 bases and J 2 bases; nucleotides not matched to a gene: 6. CDR3 sequence reads: CASSESSQGAGNTIYF. CDR3 DNA sequence: TGTGCCAGCAGTGAATCATCGCAGGGGGCTGGAAACACCATATATTTT.

The chain uses TRBV5-1 and TRBJ1-1; D is uncertain. The CDR3 extends over 14 amino acids. Germline V CDR1 and CDR2: SGHRS, YFSETQ. Trimming cost V 0 bases and J 0 bases, with 6 bases left between them. The CDR3 loop reads CASSLVGLNTEAFF. In nucleotides, the CDR3 is TGCGCCAGCAGCTTGGTGGGCTTGAACACTGAAGCTTTCTTT.

The chain joins TRBV5-1 to TRBJ2-1; 9 positions match TRBD2. The V segment lost 3 bases and the J segment 5 bases; nucleotides outside the gene matches: 3. The V gene's germline CDR1 is SGHRS and CDR2 YFSETQ. This CDR3 has 14 residues. CDR3 nucleotide sequence: TGCGCCAGCAGCTCGCGGGAGGGCCACAATGAGCAGTTCTTC. It is translated as CASSSREGHNEQFF.

The gene calls are TRBV10-3 and TRBJ1-5, with a possible D match to TRBD1 (5 bases). The CDR3 loop spans 17 amino acids. V was cut by 2 bases and J by 2 bases, with 16 bases left in between. The germline CDR1 and CDR2 sequences are ENHRY and SYGVKD. The CDR3, as DNA: TGTGCCATCAGTGAGGTCCCTCAGGGTAGGGGCAATCAGCCCCAGCATTTT. It encodes CAISEVPQGRGNQPQHF.

The V call is TRBV6-5, the J call TRBJ1-2; TRBD1 aligns across 8 bases. Germline CDR1 is MNHEY and CDR2 is SVGAGI. Unmatched junction bases numbered 8, after V lost 6 bases and J lost 8 bases. The CDR3 length is 13 residues. The CDR3 nucleotides are TGTGCCAGCAGGCAGACAGGGGTAGGCGGCTACACCTTC. This codes for CASRQTGVGGYTF.

The count of this clone is one. The gene calls are TRBV6-1 and TRBJ1-5; D gene uncertain. CDR1 MNHNS and CDR2 SASEGT come from the germline V gene. The CDR3 covers 17 residues. Between the trimmed V and J ends, which lost 0 bases and 5 bases, there was a span of 17 bases. CDR3 DNA: TGTGCCAGCAGTGAAGCTCGTAGTTACCCCAATTATCAGCCCCAGCATTTT. Amino acid sequence: CASSEARSYPNYQPQHF.

CDR3 sequence: CASSVSGKQETQYF. CDR3 bases: TGTGCCAGCAGTGTTAGCGGAAAACAAGAGACCCAGTACTTC. The V and J genes are TRBV28 and TRBJ2-5; the D gene is possibly TRBD2 (6 bases). Germline V gives CDR1 MDHEN, CDR2 SYDVKM. With 5 bases removed from V and 2 bases from J, the gap between germline ends came to 12 bases. The CDR3 spans 14 residues.

CDR3 sequence reads: CASSRQGATEAFF. As DNA, the CDR3 is TGTGCCAGCAGTCGACAGGGGGCGACTGAAGCTTTCTTT. V gene TRBV25-1 combines with J gene TRBJ1-1; 10 bases map to TRBD1. V trimming: 5 bases; J trimming: 5 bases; junction bases outside the gene matches: 2. The CDR3 is 13 amino acids. Germline V lookup: CDR1 MGHDK, CDR2 SYGVNS.

J is TRBJ2-1 and V is TRBV7-3; 7 bases are shared with TRBD2. Germline values: CDR1 SGHTA, CDR2 FQGTGA. V gave up 5 bases and J gave up 5 bases; unmatched junction bases: 9. The CDR3 consists of 15 residues. The CDR3 region is CASSPLAVINNEQFF. For the CDR3, the DNA is TGTGCCAGCAGCCCTCTAGCGGTTATTAACAATGAGCAGTTCTTC.

The chain joins TRBV5-1 to TRBJ1-2, with D possibly being TRBD1 (6 bases). This CDR3 contains 14 residues. V gave up 1 base and J gave up 4 bases, with 11 bases separating them. CDR1 SGHRS and CDR2 YFSETQ come from the germline V gene. CDR3 region: CASSLSGVGYGYTF. CDR3 nucleotide sequence: TGCGCCAGCAGCTTGTCAGGGGTGGGCTATGGCTACACCTTC.

The J gene is TRBJ2-4, the V gene TRBV2; TRBD1 is a possible D gene (6 bases). Trimming removed 2 bases from V and 7 bases from J, with 18 bases in between. The CDR3 sequence is 16 residues long. Germline CDR1 is SNHLY and CDR2 is FYNNEI. CDR3 DNA: TGTGCCAGCAGTGAAAGGGGTGGGGGACACCTGAACATTCAGTACTTC. Translation: CASSERGGGHLNIQYF.

The chain's CDR3 is CASSLETRSWEQYF. The CDR3 DNA sequence: TGTGCCAGCAGCTTAGAAACCAGATCTTGGGAGCAGTACTTC. The rearrangement joins TRBV7-2 to TRBJ2-7; D is unresolved. Trimming removed 1 base at V and 7 bases at J, with 14 bases between. Germline V CDR1 and CDR2: SGHTA, FQGNSA. There are 14 residues in the CDR3.

The CDR3 DNA reads as TGTGCCAGCAGCTTAGGACTAGCGGGTAACTACAATGAGCAGTTCTTC. Translated: CASSLGLAGNYNEQFF. This rearrangement joins TRBV7-2 to TRBJ2-1; TRBD2 aligns across 10 bases. V was clipped by 1 base and J by 3 bases; unmatched bases: 3. Per the germline V gene, CDR1 is SGHTA and CDR2 is FQGNSA. The CDR3 contains 16 residues.

This chain links TRBV6-1 with TRBJ1-5; 8 bases map to TRBD1. The CDR3 is made up of 17 amino acids. V shed 2 bases, J shed 1 base, and the junction held 7 bases outside the gene matches. The germline CDR1 and CDR2 sequences are MNHNS and SASEGT. The CDR3 sequence: CASSESTGALSNQPQHF. For the CDR3, the DNA is TGTGCCAGCAGTGAATCGACAGGGGCTTTGAGCAATCAGCCCCAGCATTTT.

As DNA, the CDR3 is TGTGCCAGCAGTTTATTATCAGATAACACCGGGGAGCTGTTTTTT. This sequence encodes CASSLLSDNTGELFF. This chain uses TRBV27 with TRBJ2-2; no reliable D call. This CDR3 is built from 15 residues. CDR1 is MNHEY, CDR2 SMNVEV, per germline (reference sequence). V gave up 1 base and J gave up 2 bases, with 8 bases separating them.

The chain links TRBV7-3 to TRBJ2-2, with 8 bases matching TRBD2. The germline V gene encodes CDR1 SGHTA and CDR2 FQGTGA. The J segment lost 6 bases and the V segment lost 2 bases, leaving 11 bases of the junction unmatched. This CDR3 spans 17 amino acids. CDR3 region: CASSLGPGGPSAGELFF. DNA of the CDR3: TGTGCCAGCAGCTTAGGTCCGGGAGGGCCGTCGGCCGGGGAGCTGTTTTTT. The variable domain in full, completed from reference TRBV7-3 and TRBJ2-2, reads GAGVSQTPSNKVTEKGKYVELRCDPISGHTALYWYRQSLGQGPEFLIYFQGTGAADDSGLPNDRFFAVRPEGSVSTLKIQRTERGDSAVYLCASSLGPGGPSAGELFFGEGSRLTVL.

This chain uses TRBV7-2 with TRBJ2-7; 7 nucleotides match TRBD2. CDR3 length equals 15 residues. V was clipped by 3 bases and J by 3 bases; unmatched bases: 8. Germline CDR1 is SGHTA and CDR2 is FQGNSA. The CDR3 sequence: CASSFHRDYLYEQYF. In nucleotides, the CDR3 is TGTGCCAGCAGCTTCCACCGGGACTATCTCTACGAGCAGTACTTC. The full variable domain, with the rest looked up from reference TRBV7-2 and TRBJ2-7, is GAGVSQSPSNKVTEKGKDVELRCDPISGHTALYWYRQSLGQGLEFLIYFQGNSAPDKSGLPSDRFSAERTGGSVSTLTIQRTQQEDSAVYLCASSFHRDYLYEQYFGPGTRLTVT.

V usage is TRBV5-1 and J usage is TRBJ2-1; 7 nucleotides match TRBD2. This CDR3 is built from 14 residues. Germline V lookup: CDR1 SGHRS, CDR2 YFSETQ. V was clipped by 2 bases and J by 8 bases; unmatched bases: 7. The CDR3 here is CASSFGGSHDEQFF. CDR3 DNA: TGCGCCAGCAGCTTCGGCGGGAGTCACGATGAGCAGTTCTTC.

The rearrangement joins TRBV5-1 to TRBJ2-1; 12 nucleotides match TRBD2. The CDR3 has 17 residues. CDR1 and CDR2 (germline): SGHRS, YFSETQ. Germline trimming cut 4 bases from V and 7 bases from J; bases unmatched to any gene: 12. The CDR3 DNA is TGCGCCAGCAGCCAGGCCGCTAGCGGGAGGGCGGGAAATGAGCAGTTCTTC. The encoded protein is CASSQAASGRAGNEQFF.

The chain couples TRBV29-1 to TRBJ2-3, with a weak D call TRBD2 (6 bases). The V end was cut by 7 bases, the J end by 3 bases, with 11 bases between. Germline loops: CDR1 SQVTM, CDR2 ANQGSEA. The CDR3 consists of 12 residues. CDR3 DNA sequence: TGCAGCGGGAGTGGGAGGACAGATACGCAGTATTTT. This codes for CSGSGRTDTQYF.

This rearrangement joins TRBV19 to TRBJ2-7; TRBD2 matches 7 bases. The ends lost 2 bases at V and 2 bases at J; junction bases unmatched: 3. The CDR3 loop spans 14 amino acids. Germline assignment: CDR1 LNHDA and CDR2 SQIVND (reference sequence). The CDR3 reads CASSIIAGTYEQYF. CDR3 in DNA: TGTGCCAGTAGTATAATAGCGGGCACCTACGAGCAGTACTTC.

The genes are TRBV19 and TRBJ2-2, with 8 nucleotides matching TRBD1. From germline, CDR1 is LNHDA and CDR2 SQIVND (reference sequence). Losses at the gene ends were 5 bases for V and 7 bases for J; bases not matched to a gene: 15. The CDR3 consists of 17 residues. Here the CDR3 reads CASSPRATRGPGGELFF. CDR3 sequence (DNA): TGTGCCAGTAGTCCCAGGGCGACCAGGGGGCCGGGCGGGGAGCTGTTTTTT. Variable domain in full (rest from reference TRBV19 and TRBJ2-2): DGGITQSPKYLFRKEGQNVTLSCEQNLNHDAMYWYRQDPGQGLRLIYYSQIVNDFQKGDIAEGYSVSREKKESFPLTVTSAQKNPTAFYLCASSPRATRGPGGELFFGEGSRLTVL.

The chain is built from TRBV9 and TRBJ2-1; TRBD2 matches at 8 bases. The trim removed 1 base at V and 8 bases at J, leaving 20 bases unmatched. The CDR3 is 19 amino acids. Germline-derived CDR1 and CDR2 are SGDLS and YYNGEE. This CDR3 is CASSVRIGGAGRLRDEQFF. In DNA form, the CDR3 reads TGTGCCAGCAGCGTACGTATCGGGGGGGCCGGCCGACTACGAGATGAGCAGTTCTTC.

The chain recombines TRBV7-8 with TRBJ1-5; 8 bases are shared with TRBD1. CDR1 is SGHVS and CDR2 is FQNEAQ in the germline V gene. This CDR3 comprises 17 residues. With V trimmed by 1 base and J by 7 bases, 12 bases remained unmatched. The CDR3, as DNA: TGTGCCAGCAGCTTAGTCGGACAGGGTGTAGGATGGCAGCCCCAGCATTTT. Translated, it gives CASSLVGQGVGWQPQHF.